Detailed here is one T cell receptor (beta chain). The antigen is not known. A clone one base away is much larger, so this may be a read error. Without the conserved terminal phenylalanine or tryptophan, this CDR3 likely stems from a read error. The limits of the CDR3 on the DNA are not certain, so only TCRdb's listed CDR3 is given. The CDR3 has 12 residues if both end residues are counted. The germline CDR1 and CDR2 sequences are MDHEN and SYDVKM. These data belong to a study of neurological immune-mediated disorders. Study-wide findings and caveats: Neither clinical nor MRI features were associated with the multiple sclerosis repertoire cluster. No expanded-clone CDR3 amino acid sequence recurred across subjects, suggesting private TCR-beta repertoires.

TCRdb redid the calling of the 5' RACE reads with MiXCR, one entry per CDR3 protein. Of about 29,000 distinct CDR3 sequences in the sample, around 3.4% were seen once. The sample taken for sequencing was PBMCs. The clonotype comes from a woman in her 30s with multiple sclerosis. This chain links TRBV28 with TRBJ1-4. The CDR3 here is CASSGTSSLLKV.